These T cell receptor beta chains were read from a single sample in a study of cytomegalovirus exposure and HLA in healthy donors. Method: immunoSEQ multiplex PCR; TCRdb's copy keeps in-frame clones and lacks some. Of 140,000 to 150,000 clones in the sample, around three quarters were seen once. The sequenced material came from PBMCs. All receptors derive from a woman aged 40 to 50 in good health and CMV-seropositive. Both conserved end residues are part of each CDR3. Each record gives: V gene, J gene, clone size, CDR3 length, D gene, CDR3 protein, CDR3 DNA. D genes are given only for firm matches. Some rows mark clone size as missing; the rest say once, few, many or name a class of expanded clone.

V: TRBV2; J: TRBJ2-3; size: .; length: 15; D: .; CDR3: CASSLQGGRTDTQYF; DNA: TGTGCCAGCAGTCTACAGGGGGGGAGGACAGATACGCAGTATTTT
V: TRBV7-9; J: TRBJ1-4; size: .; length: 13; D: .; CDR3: CASSPTSGEKLFF; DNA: TGTGCCAGCAGCCCGACGTCGGGAGAAAAACTGTTTTTT
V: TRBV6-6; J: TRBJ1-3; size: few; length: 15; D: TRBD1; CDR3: CASSFTGGSGNTIYF; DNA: TGTGCCAGCAGTTTCACAGGGGGCTCTGGAAACACCATATATTTT
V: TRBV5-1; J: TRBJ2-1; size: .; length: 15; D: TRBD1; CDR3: CASSLNGQGYNEQFF; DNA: TGCGCCAGCAGCTTAAACGGACAGGGCTACAATGAGCAGTTCTTC
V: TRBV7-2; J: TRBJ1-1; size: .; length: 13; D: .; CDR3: CASSLTGEGRAFF; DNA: TGTGCCAGCAGCCTCACGGGGGAAGGCAGAGCTTTCTTT
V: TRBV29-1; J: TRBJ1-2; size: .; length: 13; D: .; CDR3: CSVPTPGDYGYTF; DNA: TGCAGCGTCCCCACCCCCGGGGACTATGGCTACACCTTC
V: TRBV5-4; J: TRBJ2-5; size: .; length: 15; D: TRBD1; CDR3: CASSGQGGNLETQYF; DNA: TGTGCCAGCAGCGGACAGGGAGGAAATTTGGAGACCCAGTACTTC
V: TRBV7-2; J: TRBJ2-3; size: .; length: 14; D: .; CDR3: CASLQFSKTDTQYF; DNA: TGTGCCTCCCTGCAGTTTTCCAAGACAGATACGCAGTATTTT
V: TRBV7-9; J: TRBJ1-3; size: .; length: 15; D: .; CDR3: CASSFRDTGRDTIYF; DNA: TGTGCCAGCAGCTTCCGGGACACCGGGAGGGACACCATATATTTT
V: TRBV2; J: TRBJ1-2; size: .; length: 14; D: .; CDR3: CASSLQGLLQGYTF; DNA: TGTGCCAGCAGTTTACAGGGATTACTACAAGGCTACACCTTC
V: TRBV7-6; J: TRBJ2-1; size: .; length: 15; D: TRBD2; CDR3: CASSRTSGGKNEQFF; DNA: TGTGCCAGCAGCCGGACTAGCGGGGGAAAGAATGAGCAGTTCTTC
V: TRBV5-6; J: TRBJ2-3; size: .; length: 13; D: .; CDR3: CASSSFFLDTQYF; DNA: TGTGCCAGCAGCTCGTTTTTTCTTGATACGCAGTATTTT
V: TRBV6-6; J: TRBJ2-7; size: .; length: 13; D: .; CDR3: CASSWTLTYEQYF; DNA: TGTGCCAGCAGTTGGACACTGACCTACGAGCAGTACTTC
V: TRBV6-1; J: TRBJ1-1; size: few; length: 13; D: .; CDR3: CASNQRWGTEAFF; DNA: TGTGCCAGCAACCAGCGGTGGGGCACTGAAGCTTTCTTT
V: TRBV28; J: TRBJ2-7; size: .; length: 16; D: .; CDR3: CASSLPLGQSSYEQYF; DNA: TGTGCCAGCAGTTTACCTCTTGGACAGAGCTCCTACGAGCAGTACTTC
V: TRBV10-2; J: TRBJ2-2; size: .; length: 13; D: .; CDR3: CASRIADTGELFF; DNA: TGCGCCAGCAGAATAGCGGACACCGGGGAGCTGTTTTTT
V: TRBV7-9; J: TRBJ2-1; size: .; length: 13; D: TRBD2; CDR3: CAGSSRTSDEQFF; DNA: TGTGCCGGCAGCTCGCGGACTAGCGATGAGCAGTTCTTC
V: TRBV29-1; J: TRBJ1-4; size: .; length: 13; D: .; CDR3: CSVGDIGAEKLFF; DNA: TGCAGCGTAGGGGACATCGGGGCAGAAAAACTGTTTTTT
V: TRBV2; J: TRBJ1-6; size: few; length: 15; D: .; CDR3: CASRQGRFYNSPLHF; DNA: TGTGCCAGCAGACAGGGACGGTTCTATAATTCACCCCTCCACTTT
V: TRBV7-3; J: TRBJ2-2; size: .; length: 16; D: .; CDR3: CASSFGGVGNTGELFF; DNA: TGTGCCAGCAGCTTTGGAGGGGTTGGGAACACCGGGGAGCTGTTTTTT
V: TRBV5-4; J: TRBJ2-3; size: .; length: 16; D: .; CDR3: CASSLMGYTNTDTQYF; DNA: TGTGCCAGCAGCCTGATGGGCTATACGAACACAGATACGCAGTATTTT
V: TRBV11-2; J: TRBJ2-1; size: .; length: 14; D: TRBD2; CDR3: CASSLDQRGGHPFF; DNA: TGTGCCAGCAGCTTAGATCAGCGGGGGGGCCATCCGTTCTTC
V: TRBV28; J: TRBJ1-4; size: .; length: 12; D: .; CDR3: CASIATNEKLFF; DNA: TGTGCCAGCATCGCAACTAATGAAAAACTGTTTTTT
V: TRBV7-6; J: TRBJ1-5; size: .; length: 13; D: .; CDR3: CASSPGGNQPQHF; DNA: TGTGCCAGCAGCCCGGGGGGGAATCAGCCCCAGCATTTT
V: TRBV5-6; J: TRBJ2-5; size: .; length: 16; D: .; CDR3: CASSSWGGAGRETQYF; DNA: TGTGCCAGCAGCTCCTGGGGCGGGGCCGGACGAGAGACCCAGTACTTC
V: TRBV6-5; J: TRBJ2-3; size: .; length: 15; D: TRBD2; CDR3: CASRVGGSGGDTQYF; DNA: TGTGCCAGCAGGGTCGGGGGGTCCGGCGGAGATACGCAGTATTTT
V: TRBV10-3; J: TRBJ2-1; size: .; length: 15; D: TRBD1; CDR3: CAIGGGGGTGGEQFF; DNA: TGTGCCATCGGCGGCGGCGGGGGGACAGGGGGTGAGCAGTTCTTC
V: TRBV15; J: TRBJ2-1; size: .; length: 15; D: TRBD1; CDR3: CATSSWDRGIYEQFF; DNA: TGTGCCACCAGCAGTTGGGACAGGGGGATTTATGAGCAGTTCTTC
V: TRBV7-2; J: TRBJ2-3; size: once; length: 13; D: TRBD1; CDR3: CASRTGMLDTQYF; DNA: TGTGCCAGCAGGACAGGGATGTTAGATACGCAGTATTTT
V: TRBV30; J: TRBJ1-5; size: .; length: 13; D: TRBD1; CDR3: CAWDRGRNQPQHF; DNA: TGTGCCTGGGACAGGGGGAGAAATCAGCCCCAGCATTTT
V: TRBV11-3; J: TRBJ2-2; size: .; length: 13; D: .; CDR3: CASSLDDTGELFF; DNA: TGTGCCAGCAGCTTAGACGACACCGGGGAGCTGTTTTTT
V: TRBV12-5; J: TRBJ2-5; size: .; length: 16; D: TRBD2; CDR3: CASGSQLAGPQETQYF; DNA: TGTGCTAGTGGTTCCCAGCTAGCGGGGCCCCAAGAGACCCAGTACTTC
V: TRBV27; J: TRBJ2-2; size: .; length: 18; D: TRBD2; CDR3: CASSTYTTSGVPTGELFF; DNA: TGTGCCAGCAGTACATACACTACTAGCGGGGTTCCTACCGGGGAGCTGTTTTTT
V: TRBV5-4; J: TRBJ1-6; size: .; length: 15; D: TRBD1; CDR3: CASSETGQGNSPLHF; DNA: TGTGCCAGCAGCGAGACGGGACAGGGTAATTCACCCCTCCACTTT
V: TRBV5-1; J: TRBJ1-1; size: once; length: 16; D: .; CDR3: CASSSARTEMNTEAFF; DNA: TGCGCCAGCAGCTCGGCCCGGACAGAAATGAACACTGAAGCTTTCTTT
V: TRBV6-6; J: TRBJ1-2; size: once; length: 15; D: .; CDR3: CASSYSGGLGYGYTF; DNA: TGTGCCAGCAGTTACTCGGGGGGATTGGGCTATGGCTACACCTTC
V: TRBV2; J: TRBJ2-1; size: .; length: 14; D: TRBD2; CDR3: CASRAGGLYNEQFF; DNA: TGTGCCAGCAGGGCGGGGGGCCTCTACAATGAGCAGTTCTTC
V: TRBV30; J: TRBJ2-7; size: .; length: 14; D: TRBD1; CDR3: CAWSVPGQGSGAFF; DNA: TGTGCCTGGAGTGTCCCGGGACAGGGTTCAGGGGCCTTCTTC
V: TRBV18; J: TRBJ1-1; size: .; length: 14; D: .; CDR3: CASSPYSLNTEAFF; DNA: TGTGCCAGCTCACCGTACAGCCTGAACACTGAAGCTTTCTTT
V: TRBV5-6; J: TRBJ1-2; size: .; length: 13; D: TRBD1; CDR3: CASSPQGGGGYTF; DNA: TGTGCCAGCAGCCCACAGGGGGGAGGTGGCTACACCTTC
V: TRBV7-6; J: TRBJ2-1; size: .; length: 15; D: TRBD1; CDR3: CASSLAATGANEQFF; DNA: TGTGCCAGCAGCTTAGCCGCGACAGGGGCCAATGAGCAGTTCTTC
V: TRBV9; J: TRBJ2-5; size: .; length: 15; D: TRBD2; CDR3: CASSVALAGVETQYF; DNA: TGTGCCAGCAGCGTAGCCCTAGCGGGGGTTGAGACCCAGTACTTC
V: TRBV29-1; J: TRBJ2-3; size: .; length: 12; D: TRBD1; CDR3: CSVVQGTDMQYF; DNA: TGCAGCGTCGTACAGGGGACAGATATGCAGTATTTT
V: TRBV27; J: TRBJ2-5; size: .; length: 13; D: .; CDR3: CASSRRGYETQYF; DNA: TGTGCCAGCAGTAGGCGAGGTTACGAGACCCAGTACTTC
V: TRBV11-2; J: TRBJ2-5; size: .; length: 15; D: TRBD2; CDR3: CASSQIAGVQETQYF; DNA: TGTGCCAGCAGCCAAATAGCGGGGGTACAAGAGACCCAGTACTTC
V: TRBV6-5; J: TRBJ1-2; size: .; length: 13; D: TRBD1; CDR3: CASSYQGDYGYTF; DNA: TGTGCCAGCAGTTACCAGGGGGACTATGGCTACACCTTC
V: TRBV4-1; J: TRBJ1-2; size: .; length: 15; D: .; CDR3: CASSQSEVANYGYTF; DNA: TGCGCCAGCAGCCAAAGCGAGGTAGCTAACTATGGCTACACCTTC
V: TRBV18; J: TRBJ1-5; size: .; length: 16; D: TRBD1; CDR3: CASSPRDRNSNQPQHF; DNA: TGTGCCAGCTCACCAAGGGACAGAAATAGCAATCAGCCCCAGCATTTT
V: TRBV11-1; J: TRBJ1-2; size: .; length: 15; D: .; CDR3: CASSLDGRVNYGYTF; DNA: TGTGCCAGCAGCTTAGACGGCAGGGTGAACTATGGCTACACCTTC
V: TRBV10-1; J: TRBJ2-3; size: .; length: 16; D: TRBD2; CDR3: CASSVGSGGAVGTQYF; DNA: TGCGCCAGCAGTGTGGGTAGCGGGGGGGCCGTCGGTACGCAGTATTTT
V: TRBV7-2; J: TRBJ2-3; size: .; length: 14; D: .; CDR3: CASSGPTRLDTQYF; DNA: TGTGCCAGCAGCGGACCGACTAGACTGGATACGCAGTATTTT
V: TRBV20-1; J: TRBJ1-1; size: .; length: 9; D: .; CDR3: CSHNTEAFF; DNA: TGCAGCCATAACACTGAAGCTTTCTTT
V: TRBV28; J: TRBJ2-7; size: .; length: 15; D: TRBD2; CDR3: CASSALAGGPGEQYF; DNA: TGTGCCAGCAGCGCATTAGCGGGGGGGCCGGGCGAGCAGTACTTC
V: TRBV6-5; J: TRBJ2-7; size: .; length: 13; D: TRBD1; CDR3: CASSYTGQDEQYF; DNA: TGTGCCAGCAGTTACACCGGACAGGACGAGCAGTACTTC
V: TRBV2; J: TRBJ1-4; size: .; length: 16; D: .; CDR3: CASSEALRGANEKLFF; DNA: TGTGCCAGCAGTGAAGCGCTTCGGGGAGCTAATGAAAAACTGTTTTTT
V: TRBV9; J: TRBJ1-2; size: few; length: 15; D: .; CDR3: CASSVGAGIAYGYTF; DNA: TGTGCCAGCAGCGTAGGTGCGGGGATAGCGTATGGCTACACCTTC
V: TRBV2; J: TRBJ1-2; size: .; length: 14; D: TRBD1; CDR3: CASRVQGAQGGYTF; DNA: TGTGCCAGCAGAGTACAGGGGGCGCAGGGTGGCTACACCTTC
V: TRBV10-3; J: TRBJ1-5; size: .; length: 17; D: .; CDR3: CAISESKDFYSNQPQHF; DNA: TGTGCCATCAGTGAGTCGAAGGACTTTTATAGCAATCAGCCCCAGCATTTT
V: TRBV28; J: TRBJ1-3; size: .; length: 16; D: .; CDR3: CASSLMAVFSGNTIYF; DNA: TGTGCCAGCAGTTTAATGGCAGTCTTCTCTGGAAACACCATATATTTT